The clone carrying this TCR beta chain was found many times. Its antigen is not known. TCRdb used MiXCR to reprocess the RT-PCR reads, holding one entry per CDR3 protein. Of roughly 700,000 distinct CDR3 sequences listed, approximately 13% are singletons. These data belong to a study of response to subunit inactivated influenza vaccine. Points from the study as a whole: Authors suggested few new T cells are recruited by each seasonal influenza vaccination.

CDR3 length: 14 residues. Trimming pared 1 base from V and 3 bases from J, leaving 6 bases between. Germline V CDR1 and CDR2: SGHNT, YENEEA. The V call is TRBV11-3, the J call TRBJ2-2; no reliable D call. The TCR was taken from a man aged 50 to 60 who received an inactivated influenza vaccine. The sequencing here drew on PBMCs from blood, taken 14 to 15 days before vaccination. CDR3 amino acids: CASSLGPDTGELFF. The CDR3 DNA reads as TGTGCCAGCAGCTTAGGGCCGGACACCGGGGAGCTGTTTTTT.